This is a list of T cell receptor beta chains from one sample in a study of shared clonotypes between healthy human individuals. Produced via immunoSEQ multiplex PCR; TCRdb's table is partial and in-frame only. The table shows about 2.4 million clones, with 93% occurring only once. What was sequenced was naive CD4+ T cells from PBMCs. These receptors all come from a man aged 18 to 29 in good health. Some clones in this sample may be carry-over from other donors' samples. The CDR3 runs from the conserved cysteine through the conserved F or W. The D gene is left open where the match is weak. A row's size may be missing; if present it is once, few, many or a size class.

D: TRBD1; J: TRBJ2-1; length: 13; V: TRBV6-6; size: -; DNA: TGTGCCAGCAGGGGGACAGGCCCCAATGAGCAGTTCTTC; CDR3: CASRGTGPNEQFF
D: TRBD2; J: TRBJ2-1; length: 16; V: TRBV7-8; size: -; DNA: TGTGCCAGCAGCGCTGCCCTTAGCGGGAATCTAGATGAGCAGTTCTTC; CDR3: CASSAALSGNLDEQFF
D: -; J: TRBJ1-5; length: 13; V: TRBV29-1; size: few; DNA: TGCAGCGTTTTCGACAGGCCCAATCAGCCCCAGCATTTT; CDR3: CSVFDRPNQPQHF
D: TRBD2; J: TRBJ2-3; length: 20; V: TRBV30; size: -; DNA: TGTGCCTGCCGACCGGCTGGACTAGCGGGAGTTTGGGAGAACACAGATACGCAGTATTTT; CDR3: CACRPAGLAGVWENTDTQYF
D: -; J: TRBJ2-1; length: 15; V: TRBV4-2; size: -; DNA: TGTGCCAGCAGCCAAGTTGGAACTATCTACAATGAGCAGTTCTTC; CDR3: CASSQVGTIYNEQFF
D: TRBD1; J: TRBJ2-7; length: 14; V: TRBV27; size: -; DNA: TGTGCCAGCAGTCTGGGACAGGCCCCCTACGAGCAGTACTTC; CDR3: CASSLGQAPYEQYF
D: TRBD1; J: TRBJ2-7; length: 17; V: TRBV7-2; size: -; DNA: TGTGCCAGCAGCTTGGGACAGTCCTCCGGACGCTCCTACGAGCAGTACTTC; CDR3: CASSLGQSSGRSYEQYF
D: -; J: TRBJ1-3; length: 16; V: TRBV5-4; size: -; DNA: TGTGCCAGCAGCTTGTCAAACGGGCACTCTGGAAACACCATATATTTT; CDR3: CASSLSNGHSGNTIYF
D: -; J: TRBJ1-3; length: 15; V: TRBV7-2; size: -; DNA: TGTGCCAGCAGCTTTGTCGCAGGGGCATTAAACACCATATATTTT; CDR3: CASSFVAGALNTIYF
D: -; J: TRBJ2-5; length: 12; V: TRBV16; size: -; DNA: TGTGCCAGCAGTGTCAACTTTCAGACCCAGTACTTC; CDR3: CASSVNFQTQYF
D: -; J: TRBJ2-7; length: 13; V: TRBV28; size: -; DNA: TGTGCCAGCACCCCCGGGACCCTCTACGAGCAGTACTTC; CDR3: CASTPGTLYEQYF
D: TRBD1; J: TRBJ1-6; length: 19; V: TRBV30; size: -; DNA: TGTGCCTGGGGCAGGTCCCTAATAACAGGGGATCCCTATAATTCACCCCTCCACTTT; CDR3: CAWGRSLITGDPYNSPLHF
D: -; J: TRBJ2-1; length: 17; V: TRBV4-1; size: -; DNA: TGCGCCAGCAGCCAAGAGGTCGCAGGGAGAGGGGCCGGTGAGCAGTTCTTC; CDR3: CASSQEVAGRGAGEQFF
D: -; J: TRBJ1-1; length: 16; V: TRBV4-3; size: -; DNA: TGCGCCAGCAGCCAAGATCCCGGGGGAACGGGGGGTGAAGCTTTCTTT; CDR3: CASSQDPGGTGGEAFF
D: TRBD1; J: TRBJ2-6; length: 15; V: TRBV28; size: -; DNA: TGTGCCAGCAGACAGGGGTCAACTGGGGCCAACGTCCTGACTTTC; CDR3: CASRQGSTGANVLTF
D: -; J: TRBJ2-2; length: 12; V: TRBV9; size: -; DNA: TGTGCCAGCAGCGTACACACCGGGGAGCTGTTTTTT; CDR3: CASSVHTGELFF
D: -; J: TRBJ2-3; length: 13; V: TRBV10-3; size: -; DNA: TGTGCCATCGGACTCACTAGCACAGATACGCAGTATTTT; CDR3: CAIGLTSTDTQYF
D: -; J: TRBJ2-3; length: 14; V: TRBV28; size: -; DNA: TGTGCCAGCAGAGGGAGTACCAGCACAGATACGCAGTATTTT; CDR3: CASRGSTSTDTQYF
D: TRBD1; J: TRBJ1-2; length: 13; V: TRBV28; size: -; DNA: TGTGCCAGCAGTTTACCAGGGACAGGCGGCTACACCTTC; CDR3: CASSLPGTGGYTF
D: -; J: TRBJ1-3; length: 13; V: TRBV18; size: -; DNA: TGTGCCACCACCGGGTCAGGTGACTACACCATATATTTT; CDR3: CATTGSGDYTIYF
D: -; J: TRBJ2-7; length: 18; V: TRBV5-1; size: -; DNA: TGCGCCAGCAGCTTGGTAGGAAACACAGGGATGAATTTCTACGAGCAGTACTTC; CDR3: CASSLVGNTGMNFYEQYF
D: -; J: TRBJ2-1; length: 12; V: TRBV28; size: -; DNA: TGTGCCAGCAGTTTGTTGGGGAATGAGCAGTTCTTC; CDR3: CASSLLGNEQFF
D: -; J: TRBJ2-2; length: 14; V: TRBV6-4; size: -; DNA: TGTGCCAGCAGTGATCAACTAACAGGCGGGGAGCTGTTTTTT; CDR3: CASSDQLTGGELFF
D: TRBD1; J: TRBJ1-2; length: 16; V: TRBV6-5; size: once; DNA: TGTGCCAGCAGTTACAGCGTCCTCGGGACAGGGGTTGGCTACACCTTC; CDR3: CASSYSVLGTGVGYTF
D: -; J: TRBJ1-1; length: 14; V: TRBV6-6; size: -; DNA: TGTGCCAGCACCCGATCCGGGGGAGGAACTGAAGCTTTCTTT; CDR3: CASTRSGGGTEAFF
D: -; J: TRBJ2-7; length: 14; V: TRBV4-3; size: -; DNA: TGCGCCAGCAGCCAAGATTTAGGGGGGAGGGAGCAGTACTTC; CDR3: CASSQDLGGREQYF
D: TRBD1; J: TRBJ2-4; length: 14; V: TRBV28; size: -; DNA: TGTGCCAGCAGTTTAGGTAGGGGGCAAAACATTCAGTACTTC; CDR3: CASSLGRGQNIQYF
D: -; J: TRBJ1-3; length: 17; V: TRBV5-6; size: -; DNA: TGTGCCAGCAGCTCCCCGTTTACCACCTCCTCTGGAAACACCATATATTTT; CDR3: CASSSPFTTSSGNTIYF
D: -; J: TRBJ2-3; length: 12; V: TRBV27; size: -; DNA: TGTGCCAGCCATGGAAACACAGATACGCAGTATTTT; CDR3: CASHGNTDTQYF
D: TRBD1; J: TRBJ2-1; length: 16; V: TRBV7-2; size: -; DNA: TGTGCCAGCAGCTTATCGGGGGACAGGGCGGCAAATGAGCAGTTCTTC; CDR3: CASSLSGDRAANEQFF
D: -; J: TRBJ2-6; length: 16; V: TRBV9; size: -; DNA: TGTGCCAGCAGCGTCCATGAGGGGCGAGGGGCCAACGTCCTGACTTTC; CDR3: CASSVHEGRGANVLTF
D: TRBD1; J: TRBJ2-1; length: 15; V: TRBV19; size: -; DNA: TGTGCCAGTAGTAGTCCCGGGACAGGGAGCGGTGAGCAGTTCTTC; CDR3: CASSSPGTGSGEQFF
D: -; J: TRBJ2-1; length: 16; V: TRBV5-1; size: -; DNA: TGCGCCAGCAGCTTGGGGGTGGTGATATCCTACAATGAGCAGTTCTTC; CDR3: CASSLGVVISYNEQFF
D: -; J: TRBJ2-6; length: 14; V: TRBV5-1; size: -; DNA: TGCGCCAGCAGCTTAGGGTCAGGGGCCAACGTCCTGACTTTC; CDR3: CASSLGSGANVLTF
D: TRBD2; J: TRBJ2-1; length: 15; V: TRBV14; size: -; DNA: TGTGCCAGCAGCAGACTAGCGGACGCCAGCAATGAGCAGTTCTTC; CDR3: CASSRLADASNEQFF
D: -; J: TRBJ1-1; length: 13; V: TRBV5-1; size: few; DNA: TGCGCCAGCAGCTTGGAAGTTGGCGCTGAAGCTTTCTTT; CDR3: CASSLEVGAEAFF
D: TRBD2; J: TRBJ2-7; length: 16; V: TRBV6-6; size: -; DNA: TGTGCCAGCAGTGCCACGAGAGCGGGAGGCTCCTACGAGCAGTACTTC; CDR3: CASSATRAGGSYEQYF
D: -; J: TRBJ1-1; length: 14; V: TRBV28; size: -; DNA: TGTGCCAGCAGTTTAGGCAGAGAGAACACTGAAGCTTTCTTT; CDR3: CASSLGRENTEAFF
D: -; J: TRBJ2-7; length: 13; V: TRBV27; size: -; DNA: TGTGCCAGCAGTTTATCGATCCCCCGCGAGCAGTACTTC; CDR3: CASSLSIPREQYF
D: -; J: TRBJ1-5; length: 16; V: TRBV11-2; size: -; DNA: TGTGCCAGCAGCTTAAGGGGGGCTAGGGGCAATCAGCCCCAGCATTTT; CDR3: CASSLRGARGNQPQHF
D: -; J: TRBJ2-2; length: 16; V: TRBV19; size: -; DNA: TGTGCCAGTTCACTAAAAACCCCATCGAACACCGGGGAGCTGTTTTTT; CDR3: CASSLKTPSNTGELFF
D: TRBD1; J: TRBJ1-4; length: 13; V: TRBV7-3; size: -; DNA: TGTGCCAGCAGCTACGGACAGGGTGAAAAACTGTTTTTT; CDR3: CASSYGQGEKLFF
D: TRBD2; J: TRBJ2-1; length: 13; V: TRBV6-6; size: once; DNA: TGTGCCAGCACTAGCGGGTCCTACAATGAGCAGTTCTTC; CDR3: CASTSGSYNEQFF
D: -; J: TRBJ1-6; length: 14; V: TRBV7-3; size: -; DNA: TGTGCCAGCAGCTTAAACAGGGAGAATTCACCCCTCCACTTT; CDR3: CASSLNRENSPLHF
D: -; J: TRBJ2-1; length: 11; V: TRBV6-6; size: -; DNA: TGTGCCAGCAGCGGAAACAATGAGCAGTTCTTC; CDR3: CASSGNNEQFF
D: TRBD2; J: TRBJ2-1; length: 15; V: TRBV2; size: -; DNA: TGTGCCAGCAGTCGCGGGACTAGCTTCGGCAATGAGCAGTTCTTC; CDR3: CASSRGTSFGNEQFF
D: TRBD2; J: TRBJ2-7; length: 16; V: TRBV6-5; size: -; DNA: TGTGCCAGCAGTTACTCGATCCTAGCGGGAGACTACGAGCAGTACTTC; CDR3: CASSYSILAGDYEQYF
D: TRBD2; J: TRBJ2-7; length: 15; V: TRBV7-2; size: -; DNA: TGTGCCAGCAGCTTAGTAAGCGGGAGCACCTACGAGCAGTACTTC; CDR3: CASSLVSGSTYEQYF
D: TRBD1; J: TRBJ2-3; length: 17; V: TRBV10-3; size: -; DNA: TGTGCCATCAGTGAGTCGAGACAGGGCGCTAGCACAGATACGCAGTATTTT; CDR3: CAISESRQGASTDTQYF
D: -; J: TRBJ1-5; length: 15; V: TRBV2; size: -; DNA: TGTGCCAGCAGAACCACCACGACGGACAATCAGCCCCAGCATTTT; CDR3: CASRTTTTDNQPQHF
D: TRBD1; J: TRBJ2-7; length: 18; V: TRBV11-2; size: -; DNA: TGTGCCAGCAGCTTTAGAAGGCAGACAGGGCGGGTGGCGTACGAGCAGTACTTC; CDR3: CASSFRRQTGRVAYEQYF
D: -; J: TRBJ2-5; length: 14; V: TRBV30; size: -; DNA: TGTGCCTGGGGTCCTGGTGGGAGACAAGAGACCCAGTACTTC; CDR3: CAWGPGGRQETQYF
D: -; J: TRBJ1-5; length: 15; V: TRBV28; size: -; DNA: TGTGCCAGCAGTGGGGGTCGGACAGAGAATCAGCCCCAGCATTTT; CDR3: CASSGGRTENQPQHF
D: -; J: TRBJ1-4; length: 13; V: TRBV11-2; size: -; DNA: TGTGCCAGCAGCTCCTACAGGGATGAAAAACTGTTTTTT; CDR3: CASSSYRDEKLFF
D: -; J: TRBJ2-1; length: 16; V: TRBV5-1; size: -; DNA: TGCGCCAGCAGCGAGCCGGGCCTAATTCAGGTGGATGAGCAGTTCTTC; CDR3: CASSEPGLIQVDEQFF